The rows below give T cell receptor beta chains drawn from one sample of a study of blood T cell repertoires in COVID-19. The table came from immunoSEQ multiplex PCR; TCRdb's copy has only in-frame clones and leaves some out. In the table there are fewer than 350,000 clones, 88% of which are singletons. Sequencing was performed on peripheral blood. These receptors all come from a man aged 18 to 29 with active or convalescent COVID-19. Each CDR3 is given with its conserved first and last residue. The D gene is left open where the match is weak. Not every row has a clone size; where given, it reads once, few, many or a size class.

D: TRBD1
V: TRBV18
size: .
length: 17
J: TRBJ1-1
CDR3: CASSPLEQGALGTEAFF
DNA: TGTGCCAGCTCACCACTAGAACAGGGGGCGCTGGGCACTGAAGCTTTCTTT

D: .
V: TRBV11-2
size: .
length: 16
J: TRBJ2-7
CDR3: CASSLGLGSWGYEQYF
DNA: TGTGCCAGCAGCTTAGGTTTAGGGAGCTGGGGTTACGAGCAGTACTTC

D: .
V: TRBV2
size: .
length: 12
J: TRBJ1-1
CDR3: CASSVAGAEAFF
DNA: TGTGCCAGCAGTGTGGCGGGGGCTGAAGCTTTCTTT

D: .
V: TRBV9
size: few
length: 15
J: TRBJ2-7
CDR3: CASSVAGGGAYEQYF
DNA: TGTGCCAGCAGCGTAGCTGGTGGGGGCGCCTACGAGCAGTACTTC

D: .
V: TRBV7-2
size: .
length: 17
J: TRBJ2-3
CDR3: CASSLPRQGRVSDTQYF
DNA: TGTGCCAGCAGCTTACCCCGGCAGGGTCGCGTGTCAGATACGCAGTATTTT

D: .
V: TRBV18
size: .
length: 17
J: TRBJ2-3
CDR3: CASSPPRRATSTDTQYF
DNA: TGTGCCAGCTCACCTCCGCGGAGGGCGACTAGCACAGATACGCAGTATTTT

D: TRBD1
V: TRBV4-3
size: .
length: 18
J: TRBJ2-2
CDR3: CASSQTRDRGRISGELFF
DNA: TGCGCCAGCAGCCAAACCCGGGACAGGGGGCGCATTTCCGGGGAGCTGTTTTTT

D: .
V: TRBV5-8
size: .
length: 16
J: TRBJ1-1
CDR3: CASSSVRGGASTEAFF
DNA: TGTGCCAGCAGCTCGGTTAGGGGGGGCGCTAGCACTGAAGCTTTCTTT

D: .
V: TRBV5-1
size: .
length: 15
J: TRBJ2-5
CDR3: CASSFYGGIQETQYF
DNA: TGCGCCAGCAGCTTTTATGGGGGGATCCAAGAGACCCAGTACTTC

D: .
V: TRBV5-1
size: .
length: 18
J: TRBJ2-7
CDR3: CASSLGRGADREPYEQYF
DNA: TGCGCCAGCAGCTTGGGGCGGGGCGCCGACAGGGAACCCTACGAGCAGTACTTC

D: .
V: TRBV18
size: .
length: 13
J: TRBJ1-5
CDR3: CASSPEQGQPQHF
DNA: TGTGCCAGCTCACCAGAACAGGGCCAGCCCCAGCATTTT

D: .
V: TRBV5-1
size: .
length: 14
J: TRBJ1-6
CDR3: CASSSIPGNSPLHF
DNA: TGCGCCAGCAGCTCCATACCAGGGAATTCACCCCTCCACTTT

D: .
V: TRBV19
size: .
length: 12
J: TRBJ1-6
CDR3: CASSLRATPLHF
DNA: TGTGCCAGTAGTTTGCGGGCAACACCCCTCCACTTT

D: TRBD2
V: TRBV5-6
size: .
length: 17
J: TRBJ2-2
CDR3: CASSLKAGVHNTGELFF
DNA: TGTGCCAGCAGCTTGAAAGCGGGGGTCCATAACACCGGGGAGCTGTTTTTT

D: .
V: TRBV7-2
size: .
length: 13
J: TRBJ1-5
CDR3: CASSLVAGGLFFF
DNA: TGTGCCAGCAGCTTAGTCGCGGGGGGACTATTTTTTTTT

D: TRBD2
V: TRBV11-3
size: .
length: 18
J: TRBJ2-1
CDR3: CASSSGTSGGARYNEQFF
DNA: TGTGCCAGCAGCTCCGGGACTAGCGGGGGGGCCCGCTACAATGAGCAGTTCTTC

D: TRBD1
V: TRBV6-6
size: .
length: 14
J: TRBJ2-5
CDR3: CASTSGTGIGTQYF
DNA: TGTGCCAGCACCTCCGGGACAGGGATTGGGACCCAGTACTTC

D: .
V: TRBV2
size: .
length: 15
J: TRBJ1-4
CDR3: CASSELTQSNEKLFF
DNA: TGTGCCAGCAGTGAACTTACACAGAGTAATGAAAAACTGTTTTTT

D: TRBD2
V: TRBV7-2
size: .
length: 16
J: TRBJ2-3
CDR3: CASSLFASGGKDTQYF
DNA: TGTGCCAGCAGCTTATTCGCTAGCGGGGGGAAAGATACGCAGTATTTT

D: .
V: TRBV7-9
size: few
length: 16
J: TRBJ2-6
CDR3: CASSLKPSSGANVLTF
DNA: TGTGCCAGCAGCTTAAAACCCAGCTCTGGGGCCAACGTCCTGACTTTC

D: TRBD1
V: TRBV3-1/TRBV3-2
size: .
length: 15
J: TRBJ2-2
CDR3: CASSRTGGGTGELFF
DNA: TGTGCCAGCAGCCGGACAGGGGGAGGAACCGGGGAGCTGTTTTTT

D: TRBD1
V: TRBV5-6
size: once
length: 16
J: TRBJ2-1
CDR3: CASSLATGGAYNEQFF
DNA: TGTGCCAGCAGCTTGGCTACAGGGGGCGCTTACAATGAGCAGTTCTTC

D: .
V: TRBV5-6
size: once
length: 19
J: TRBJ2-6
CDR3: CASSFPSAGARPGANVLTF
DNA: TGTGCCAGCAGCTTTCCCTCTGCGGGGGCGCGTCCTGGGGCCAACGTCCTGACTTTC

D: .
V: TRBV6-2/TRBV6-3
size: .
length: 14
J: TRBJ2-5
CDR3: CASSYTGNRETQYF
DNA: TGTGCCAGCAGTTATACAGGGAATCGAGAGACCCAGTACTTC

D: TRBD1
V: TRBV9
size: .
length: 15
J: TRBJ2-7
CDR3: CASSVGTGDSYEQYF
DNA: TGTGCCAGCAGCGTCGGGACAGGGGATTCCTACGAGCAGTACTTC

D: .
V: TRBV7-9
size: .
length: 18
J: TRBJ1-6
CDR3: CASSSESPGNSYNSPLHF
DNA: TGTGCCAGCAGCTCAGAAAGCCCCGGGAACTCCTATAATTCACCCCTCCACTTT

D: .
V: TRBV25-1
size: .
length: 12
J: TRBJ1-6
CDR3: CASSGGSSPLHF
DNA: TGTGCCAGCAGCGGGGGGTCCTCACCCCTCCACTTT

D: .
V: TRBV3-1/TRBV3-2
size: .
length: 13
J: TRBJ2-7
CDR3: CASSHWTVLEQYF
DNA: TGTGCCAGCAGCCACTGGACAGTCCTCGAGCAGTACTTC